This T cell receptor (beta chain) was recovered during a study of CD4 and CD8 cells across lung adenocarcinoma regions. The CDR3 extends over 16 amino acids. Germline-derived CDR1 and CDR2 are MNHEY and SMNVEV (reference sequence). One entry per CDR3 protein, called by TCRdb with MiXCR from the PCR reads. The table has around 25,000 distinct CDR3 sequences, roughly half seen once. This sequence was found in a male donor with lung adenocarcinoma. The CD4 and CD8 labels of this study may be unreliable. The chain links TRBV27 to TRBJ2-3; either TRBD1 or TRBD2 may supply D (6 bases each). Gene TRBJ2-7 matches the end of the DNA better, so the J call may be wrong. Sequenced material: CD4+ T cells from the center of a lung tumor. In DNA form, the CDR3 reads TGTGCCAGCGCGGGGCTCGGGGGCAGTGACAAAGATACGCAGTACTTC. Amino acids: CASAGLGGSDKDTQYF.